One and the same sample provided the 24 T cell receptor beta chains below, sequenced in a study of T-cell memory formation after mild COVID-19. A single record per CDR3 protein comes from TCRdb applying MiXCR to the 5' RACE reads. The table lists around 200,000 distinct CDR3 sequences, approximately 17% of them singletons. Sequencing was performed on PBMCs or a T cell subset sorted from them (not recorded which). All receptors derive from a man aged 18 to 29 who had mild COVID-19 (a few samples of this study predate the infection). Cell type and time point are not known.

The chain has TRBV5-1 and TRBJ2-1; 13 bases match TRBD2. Unmatched junction bases numbered 10, after V lost 4 bases and J lost 9 bases. CDR1 and CDR2 (germline): SGHRS, YFSETQ. This CDR3 comprises 16 residues. CDR3 DNA: TGCGCCAGCAGCGCACTCACTAGCGGGGGGGCCCGTGAGCAGTTCTTC. It codes for CASSALTSGGAREQFF.

This clonotype was counted between two and nine times. The chain links TRBV12-3 or TRBV12-4 to TRBJ1-1, with D uncertain. Trimming took 5 bases from V and 1 from J, leaving 11 bases between them. The CDR3 spans 14 residues. CDR3 sequence (DNA): TGTGCCAGCAGTCGCGCCCCGGGGAACACTGAAGCTTTCTTT. Translated, it gives CASSRAPGNTEAFF.

This chain connects TRBV5-1 to TRBJ2-5, with 10 bases identical to TRBD1. V trimming: 2 bases; J trimming: 2 bases; junction bases outside the gene matches: 6. This CDR3 comprises 16 residues. CDR1 is SGHRS and CDR2 is YFSETQ in the germline V gene. CDR3 protein: CASSFMGQGLQETQYF. CDR3 DNA sequence: TGCGCCAGCAGCTTTATGGGACAGGGGCTTCAAGAGACCCAGTACTTC.

This clonotype was counted ten times or more. The J gene is TRBJ2-3, the V gene TRBV11-2; 8 positions match TRBD2. CDR3 length: 14 residues. The germline V gene has CDR1 SGHAT and CDR2 FQNNGV. After removal of 7 bases from V and 2 bases from J, the junction contained 5 bases not matched to a gene. The CDR3 sequence: CASKPGGATDTQYF. Written as DNA, the CDR3 is TGTGCCAGCAAACCCGGGGGGGCCACAGATACGCAGTATTTT.

This clonotype was counted only a few times. This chain joins TRBV21-1 and TRBJ1-6; the DNA was not used to check the table's D call, TRBD1. TRBV21-1 is designated a pseudogene. The CDR3 runs to 15 residues. The CDR3 is CASTGQSSYNSPLHF. In DNA form, the CDR3 reads TGTGCCAGCACCGGACAGAGCTCCTATAATTCACCCCTCCACTTT.

The chain couples TRBV5-1 to TRBJ1-1, with 7 nucleotides matching TRBD1. V was pared by 4 bases and J by 9 bases, with 12 bases of the junction left unmatched. Germline V gene sequence: CDR1 SGHRS, CDR2 YFSETQ. CDR3 length: 14 residues. As DNA, the CDR3 is TGCGCCAGCAGCCAGAGTACCACAGGGGAACAAGCTTTCTTT. It translates to CASSQSTTGEQAFF.

The chain has TRBV12-3 or TRBV12-4 and TRBJ1-1; 11 nucleotides line up with TRBD1. The V segment lost 5 bases and the J segment 13 bases; nucleotides outside the gene matches: 9. CDR3 length equals 13 residues. Written as DNA, the CDR3 is TGTGCCAGCAGTACCGGGACAGGGGGAGTTGGTTTCTTT. Protein product: CASSTGTGGVGFF.

The chain couples TRBV4-3 to TRBJ1-4, with D unclear. CDR3 size: 15 residues. Between the trimmed V and J ends, which lost 1 base and 0 bases, there was a span of 6 bases. Germline CDR1 reads LGHNA; CDR2 reads YSLEER. CDR3 loop: CASSQVGATNEKLFF. The CDR3 nucleotides read TGCGCCAGCAGCCAAGTTGGCGCAACTAATGAAAAACTGTTTTTT.

The chain links TRBV10-1 to TRBJ1-5; 7 bases fit TRBD1. The V and J ends lost 4 bases and 3 bases, in that order; junction bases with no gene match: 3. This CDR3 contains 14 residues. CDR1 and CDR2 (germline): WNHNN, SYGVQD (reference sequence). The CDR3 sequence: CASSGDSPNQPQHF. The CDR3 bases are TGCGCCAGCAGTGGGGACAGCCCCAATCAGCCCCAGCATTTT.

The V call is TRBV7-9, the J call TRBJ2-1; 12 bases map to TRBD2. Losses at the gene ends were 3 bases for V and 8 bases for J; bases not matched to a gene: 2. Germline V gene lookup returns CDR1 SEHNR and CDR2 FQNEAQ (reference sequence). This CDR3 has 14 residues. The CDR3 DNA is TGTGCCAGCAGCTTCGGGACTAGCGGGCATGAGCAGTTCTTC. It codes for CASSFGTSGHEQFF. Based on the CDR3 plus reference TRBV7-9 and TRBJ2-1, the full variable domain is DTGVSQNPRHKITKRGQNVTFRCDPISEHNRLYWYRQTLGQGPEFLTYFQNEAQLEKSRLLSDRFSAERPKGSFSTLEIQRTEQGDSAMYLCASSFGTSGHEQFFGPGTRLTVL.

This clonotype was counted between two and nine times. This chain links TRBV7-2 with TRBJ2-2; D is uncertain. This CDR3 region has 13 residues. Germline V gene data show CDR1 as SGHTA and CDR2 as FQGNSA. V was trimmed by 3 bases and J by 6 bases, leaving 8 bases between them. Here the CDR3 reads CASSFSRAGELFF. The CDR3 nucleotides are TGTGCCAGCAGCTTCTCCCGGGCCGGGGAGCTGTTTTTT.

The CDR3 spells CASKLAYNEQFF. CDR3 coding DNA: TGTGCCAGCAAGTTAGCGTACAATGAGCAGTTCTTC. The chain couples TRBV28 to TRBJ2-1; D may be TRBD2 (5 bases). The CDR3 consists of 12 residues. The V gene lost 7 bases and the J gene lost 4 bases, with 8 bases spanning the gap. Germline V gives CDR1 MDHEN, CDR2 SYDVKM.

The rearrangement uses TRBV24-1 and TRBJ2-1; 7 bases are a match to TRBD1. The CDR3 runs to 13 residues. The V gene end was trimmed by 1 base and the J gene end by 12 bases; junction bases not matched to a gene: 5. CDR1 and CDR2 from the germline V gene are KGHDR and SFDVKD. The CDR3 is CATSDLQGRRQFF. The CDR3 DNA follows: TGTGCCACCAGTGATTTACAGGGGCGCCGGCAGTTCTTC.

This clonotype was detected only a few times. The genes are TRBV4-3 and TRBJ2-3; D may be TRBD1 or TRBD2 (5 bases each). This CDR3 is 14 amino acids long. With 0 bases removed from V and 8 bases from J, the gap between germline ends came to 12 bases. CDR1 is LGHNA, CDR2 YSLEER, per germline. The CDR3 sequence: CASSQDTAGTTQYF. The CDR3, as DNA: TGCGCCAGCAGCCAAGATACAGCAGGGACTACGCAGTATTTT.

Only a few counts were recorded for this clonotype. The chain links TRBV14 to TRBJ2-3; the match to TRBD2 covers 7 bases. The CDR3 runs 16 residues. The J segment lost 2 bases and the V segment lost 3 bases, leaving 8 bases of the junction unmatched. CDR1 is SGHDN, CDR2 FVKESK, per germline. The CDR3 DNA reads as TGTGCCAGCAGCCATCCCGGGACTAACCCCACAGATACGCAGTATTTT. It codes for CASSHPGTNPTDTQYF.

This clonotype was detected ten times or more. This chain uses TRBV5-1 with TRBJ2-2, with D possibly being TRBD2 (5 bases). There are 15 residues in the CDR3. Germline V gene lookup returns CDR1 SGHRS and CDR2 YFSETQ. V dropped 0 bases and J dropped 4 bases, with 10 bases sitting between them. CDR3: CASSLGTLSTGELFF. CDR3 coding DNA: TGCGCCAGCAGCTTGGGGACTCTAAGCACCGGGGAGCTGTTTTTT.

This clonotype was detected a few times. This chain uses TRBV20-1 with TRBJ2-7, with D perhaps matching TRBD1 (5 bases). CDR1 is DFQATT and CDR2 is SNEGSKA in the germline V gene (reference sequence). V was clipped by 8 bases and J by 1 base, with 15 bases between them. The CDR3 has 13 amino acids. As DNA, the CDR3 is TGCAGTCCTAAGTCCAGGGCATCCTACGAGCAGTACTTC. Amino acids: CSPKSRASYEQYF.

V is TRBV3-1 and J is TRBJ2-1, with D perhaps TRBD1 (5 bases). The V end was cut by 0 bases, the J end by 10 bases, with 19 bases between. There are 16 residues in the CDR3. Germline assignment: CDR1 LGHDT and CDR2 YNNKEL (reference sequence). As DNA, the CDR3 is TGTGCCAGCAGCCAAGATCGCTTATTACAGGTTTACGAGCAGTTCTTC. Its protein product is CASSQDRLLQVYEQFF.

This clonotype was seen repeatedly, ten times or more. The rearrangement joins TRBV5-1 to TRBJ2-3; D remains unclear. Trimming removed 4 bases at V and 5 bases at J, with 14 bases between. Germline-derived CDR1 and CDR2 are SGHRS and YFSETQ. The CDR3 loop spans 14 amino acids. The CDR3 nucleotides read TGCGCCAGCAGCCTCAGCGTCGGGCGAGATACGCAGTATTTT. Amino acids: CASSLSVGRDTQYF.

The gene calls are TRBV7-2 and TRBJ1-5; maybe TRBD1 (5 bases). From germline, CDR1 is SGHTA and CDR2 FQGNSA. V was trimmed by 5 bases and J by 5 bases, leaving 10 bases between them. The CDR3 loop spans 13 amino acids. CDR3 protein: CASSGTRYQPQHF. For the CDR3, the DNA is TGTGCCAGCAGCGGGACGAGATATCAGCCCCAGCATTTT.

This clonotype turned up a few times. This chain uses TRBV6-2 or TRBV6-3 with TRBJ2-7; D possibly matches TRBD1 or TRBD2 (5 bases each). Trimming stripped 8 bases from V and 0 bases from J, with 5 bases between. This CDR3 region has 11 residues. The germline V gene encodes CDR1 MNHEY and CDR2 SVGEGT. The CDR3 reads CASGGSYEQYF. The DNA for the CDR3 is TGTGCCAGCGGGGGCTCCTACGAGCAGTACTTC.

The chain uses TRBV7-9 and TRBJ2-3; 7 bases map to TRBD1. Germline V CDR1 and CDR2: SEHNR, FQNEAQ (reference sequence). V shed 5 bases and J 5 bases; nucleotides not matched to a gene: 13. This CDR3 comprises 16 residues. As DNA, the CDR3 is TGTGCCAGCAGCCGTAGACAGGGCCCTGCACGAGATACGCAGTATTTT. Protein: CASSRRQGPARDTQYF.

The genes are TRBV28 and TRBJ1-5; D unclear. The ends were cut back, 8 bases at V and 5 bases at J, with 10 bases in the middle. CDR1 and CDR2 from the germline V gene are MDHEN and SYDVKM. The CDR3 is 12 amino acids. Here the CDR3 reads CASCEVDQPQHF. The CDR3 DNA is TGTGCCAGCTGTGAAGTGGATCAGCCCCAGCATTTT.

The chain combines TRBV7-2 with TRBJ1-2; 9 bases line up with TRBD1. This CDR3 spans 15 amino acids. Germline CDR1 is SGHTA and CDR2 is FQGNSA. V shed 1 base and J 6 bases; nucleotides not matched to a gene: 6. DNA for the CDR3: TGTGCCAGCAGCTTAGTGACAGGGGGTTCTAATGGCTACACCTTC. It is translated as CASSLVTGGSNGYTF. The full variable domain, with the rest looked up from reference TRBV7-2 and TRBJ1-2, is GAGVSQSPSNKVTEKGKDVELRCDPISGHTALYWYRQSLGQGLEFLIYFQGNSAPDKSGLPSDRFSAERTGGSVSTLTIQRTQQEDSAVYLCASSLVTGGSNGYTFGSGTRLTVV.